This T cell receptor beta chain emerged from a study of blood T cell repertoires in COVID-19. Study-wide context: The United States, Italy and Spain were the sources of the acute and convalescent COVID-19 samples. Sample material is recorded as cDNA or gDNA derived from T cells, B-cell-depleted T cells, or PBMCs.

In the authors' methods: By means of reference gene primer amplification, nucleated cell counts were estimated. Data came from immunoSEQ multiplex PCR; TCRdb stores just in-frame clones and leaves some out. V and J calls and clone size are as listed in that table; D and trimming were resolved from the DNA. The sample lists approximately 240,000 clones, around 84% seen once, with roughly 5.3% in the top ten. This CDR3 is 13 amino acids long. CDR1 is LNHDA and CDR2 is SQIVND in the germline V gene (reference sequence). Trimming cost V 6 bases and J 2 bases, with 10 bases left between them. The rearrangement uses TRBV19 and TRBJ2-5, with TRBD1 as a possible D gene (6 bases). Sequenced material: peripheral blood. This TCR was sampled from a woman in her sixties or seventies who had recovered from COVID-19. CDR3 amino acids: CASSRTVQETQYF. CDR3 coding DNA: TGTGCCAGTAGCCGGACAGTACAAGAGACCCAGTACTTC.